Ten or more counts support the clone carrying this T cell receptor (beta chain). Its antigen remains unknown. Germline CDR1 is MDHEN and CDR2 is SYDVKM. This CDR3 spans 15 amino acids. The ends lost 5 bases at V and 4 bases at J; junction bases unmatched: 10. TCR beta CDR3 region amplification was performed from RNA transcripts. HTBI primers were used for first-round RT-PCR of the TCR CDR3. MiXCR, run by TCRdb on the multiplex PCR reads, gives a single entry per CDR3 protein. The profile shows fewer than 450,000 distinct CDR3 sequences, around 15% of them singletons. The sample is drawn from a study of T cells in Graves' hyperthyroidism and ophthalmopathy. The overall study: Upon initial diagnosis and before any treatment, peripheral blood was collected.

Regarding the study as a whole: The majority of expanded thyroid clonotypes above 0.001 also appeared in blood.

This chain links TRBV28 with TRBJ2-7, with 8 bases that match TRBD2. The TCR sequence derives from a man aged 45-65 years with Graves' ophthalmopathy. Material: blood. CDR3 residues: CASSRPGLGGYEQYF. The CDR3 bases are TGTGCCAGCAGTCGCCCGGGACTAGGTGGTTACGAGCAGTACTTC.